These 13 T cell receptor beta chains originate from one sample sequenced in a study of control samples from healthy donors and cancer patients. TCRdb's table, derived via immunoSEQ multiplex PCR, lists solely in-frame clones and lacks some. The sample has approximately 58,000 clones; over 75% are singletons. The sequencing sample was made of PBMCs. The receptors here all came from a woman aged 55 to 70 with lung cancer.

The V call is TRBV15, the J call TRBJ1-3; no clear D. This CDR3 is 11 amino acids long. Germline loops: CDR1 LNHNV, CDR2 YYDKDF (reference sequence). Trimming shortened V by 5 bases and J by 7 bases, and 6 bases separated the two germline ends. The CDR3, as DNA: TGTGCCACCAGCGCGGATAACACCATATATTTT. This sequence encodes CATSADNTIYF. Full variable domain (outside the CDR3, taken from reference TRBV15 and TRBJ1-3): DAMVIQNPRYQVTQFGKPVTLSCSQTLNHNVMYWYQQKSSQAPKLLFHYYDKDFNNEADTPDNFQSRRPNTSFCFLDIRSPGLGDTAMYLCATSADNTIYFGEGSWLTVV.

The V gene is TRBV10-1, the J gene TRBJ2-7, with D unresolved. V was clipped by 2 bases and J by 3 bases, with 8 bases between them. Germline lookup yields CDR1 WNHNN and CDR2 SYGVQD (reference sequence). The CDR3 length is 13 residues. DNA for the CDR3: TGCGCCAGCAGTGAGAACATGGGCTACGAGCAGTACTTC. It translates to CASSENMGYEQYF.

The V call is TRBV4-1, the J call TRBJ1-5; D gene unclear. This CDR3 has 14 residues. Germline values: CDR1 MGHRA, CDR2 YSYEKL. Trimming pared 0 bases from V and 3 bases from J, leaving 6 bases between. The CDR3 loop reads CASSQDSSNQPQHF. CDR3 bases: TGCGCCAGCAGCCAAGACAGTTCCAATCAGCCCCAGCATTTT.

The chain has TRBV5-4 and TRBJ2-3; D is undetermined. Germline CDR1 is SGHNT and CDR2 is YYREEE (reference sequence). CDR3 size: 14 residues. The ends were cut back, 10 bases at V and 6 bases at J, with 21 bases in the middle. The CDR3 protein is CAVREGHPSDTQYF. The CDR3 nucleotides read TGTGCCGTAAGGGAAGGGCACCCCTCGGATACGCAGTATTTT. The full variable domain, in which reference TRBV5-4 and TRBJ2-3 provide the parts outside the CDR3, is ETGVTQSPTHLIKTRGQQVTLRCSSQSGHNTVSWYQQALGQGPQFIFQYYREEENGRGNFPPRFSGLQFPNYSSELNVNALELDDSALYLCAVREGHPSDTQYFGPGTRLTVL.

Judged by abundance, this clone is hyperexpanded. The rearrangement uses TRBV10-3 and TRBJ1-2, with D tentatively TRBD1 (6 bases). The CDR3 has 13 residues. Trimming stripped 2 bases from V and 6 bases from J, with 10 bases between. Germline V gene sequence: CDR1 ENHRY, CDR2 SYGVKD. The CDR3 loop is CAISEGPGDGYTF. The CDR3 DNA reads TGTGCCATCAGTGAGGGTCCAGGGGATGGCTACACCTTC.

CDR3 loop: CASSLGGQGGYGYTF. CDR3 DNA sequence: TGTGCCAGCAGCTTAGGCGGACAGGGCGGCTATGGCTACACCTTC. The rearrangement links TRBV11-1 to TRBJ1-2, with 8 bases aligning to TRBD1. Germline assignment: CDR1 SGHAT and CDR2 FQDESV (reference sequence). J was trimmed by 4 bases and V by 1 base; bases with no gene match: 5. This CDR3 region has 15 residues.

The chain recombines TRBV6-5 with TRBJ1-2; D remains ambiguous. V was clipped by 2 bases and J by 4 bases, with 11 bases between them. The germline gives CDR1 MNHEY, CDR2 SVGAGI. CDR3 size: 14 residues. CDR3 nucleotides: TGTGCCAGCAGTTACCGGCAGAAAGTCTATGGCTACACCTTC. Protein product: CASSYRQKVYGYTF.

The gene calls are TRBV15 and TRBJ1-2; possible D gene TRBD1, 5 bases. From germline, CDR1 is LNHNV and CDR2 YYDKDF (reference sequence). V gave up 5 bases and J gave up 2 bases, with 15 bases separating them. The CDR3 runs 15 residues. For the CDR3, the DNA is TGTGCCACCAGCCGCGGTGAAGGGGCGAACTATGGCTACACCTTC. Its protein is CATSRGEGANYGYTF.

The chain joins TRBV10-1 to TRBJ2-3; 10 nucleotides agree with TRBD2. CDR3 length: 14 amino acids. Trimming took 5 bases from V and 2 from J; bases not matched to a gene: 1. Looked up from germline, CDR1 is WNHNN and CDR2 is SYGVQD (reference sequence). DNA for the CDR3: TGCGCCAGCAGTACTAGCGGGGCCACAGATACGCAGTATTTT. Translating gives CASSTSGATDTQYF.

The CDR3 region is CASVGTSGGGRNEQFF. The DNA of the CDR3 is TGTGCCAGCGTCGGGACTAGCGGGGGGGGACGGAATGAGCAGTTCTTC. This rearrangement joins TRBV6-6 to TRBJ2-1, with 16 bases matching TRBD2. Germline CDR1 and CDR2: MNHNY and SVGAGI (reference sequence). Losses at the gene ends were 8 bases for V and 7 bases for J; bases not matched to a gene: 8. CDR3 length: 16 amino acids.

The genes are TRBV7-8 and TRBJ1-5, with D tentatively TRBD1 (5 bases). With 1 base removed from V and 3 bases from J, the gap between germline ends came to 13 bases. CDR1 is SGHVS and CDR2 is FQNEAQ in the germline V gene. The CDR3 has 16 amino acids. DNA of the CDR3: TGTGCCAGCAGCTTAGGGGCGGGGGTCTACAATCAGCCCCAGCATTTT. This gives the protein CASSLGAGVYNQPQHF.

V is TRBV7-3 and J is TRBJ1-6, with D perhaps matching TRBD1 (6 bases). This CDR3 is built from 13 residues. V lost 2 bases and J lost 9, with 8 bases in between. Germline assignment: CDR1 SGHTA and CDR2 FQGTGA. CDR3 nucleotide sequence: TGTGCCAGCAGCTTATACAGGGTTTCACCCCTCCACTTT. Amino acids: CASSLYRVSPLHF.

This chain uses TRBV6-6 with TRBJ2-2; no clear D. Trimming cost V 6 bases and J 5 bases, with 13 bases left between them. Germline assignment: CDR1 MNHNY and CDR2 SVGAGI (reference sequence). The CDR3 is made up of 14 amino acids. CDR3: CASSPESLTGELFF. In DNA, the CDR3 is TGTGCCAGCAGCCCCGAGTCGTTGACCGGGGAGCTGTTTTTT.